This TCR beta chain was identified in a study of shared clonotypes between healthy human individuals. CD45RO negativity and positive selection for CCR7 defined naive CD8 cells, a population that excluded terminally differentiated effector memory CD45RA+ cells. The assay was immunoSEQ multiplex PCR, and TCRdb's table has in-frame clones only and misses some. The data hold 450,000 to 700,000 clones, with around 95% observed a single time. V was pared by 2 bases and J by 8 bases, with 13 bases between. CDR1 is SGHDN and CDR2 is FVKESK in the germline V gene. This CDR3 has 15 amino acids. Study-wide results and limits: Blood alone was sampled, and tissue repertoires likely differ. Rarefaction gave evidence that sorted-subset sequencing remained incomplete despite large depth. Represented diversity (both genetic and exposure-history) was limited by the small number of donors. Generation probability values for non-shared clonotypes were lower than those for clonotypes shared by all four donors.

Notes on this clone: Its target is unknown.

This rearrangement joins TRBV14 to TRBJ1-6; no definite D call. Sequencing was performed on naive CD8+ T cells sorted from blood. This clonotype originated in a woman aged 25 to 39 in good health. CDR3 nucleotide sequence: TGTGCCAGCAGCCAATTGTCTCATCAGTATTCACCCCTCCACTTT. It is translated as CASSQLSHQYSPLHF.